These 25 T cell receptor beta chains originate from one sample sequenced in a study of graft-versus-host responses after intestinal transplantation. Data came from immunoSEQ multiplex PCR; TCRdb stores just in-frame clones and leaves some out. The table has about 97,000 clones, approximately 90% seen once. Sequenced here: PBMCs, sampled 453 days after intestinal transplant. The receptor set was obtained from a human patient who received an intestinal transplant, so some T cells may come from the graft donor.

The genes are TRBV10-3 and TRBJ1-5, with 7 nucleotides matching TRBD1. This CDR3 contains 12 residues. CDR1 ENHRY and CDR2 SYGVKD come from the germline V gene. V was clipped by 9 bases and J by 2 bases; unmatched bases: 1. The CDR3 DNA follows: TGTGCCATAGGACAGGGCAATCAGCCCCAGCATTTT. It translates to CAIGQGNQPQHF.

This clone has only one observation. This chain links TRBV27 with TRBJ1-2; D is uncertain. V was trimmed by 3 bases and J by 4 bases, leaving 12 bases between them. The length of the CDR3 is 14 residues. Germline V gene data show CDR1 as MNHEY and CDR2 as SMNVEV (reference sequence). CDR3 sequence reads: CASSFRGWGYGYTF. The CDR3 nucleotides read TGTGCCAGCAGTTTTAGAGGGTGGGGCTATGGCTACACCTTC.

The chain employs TRBV18 and TRBJ1-2; D is undetermined. CDR3 size: 11 residues. Trimming cost V 6 bases and J 6 bases, with 8 bases left between them. Germline V gene sequence: CDR1 KGHSH, CDR2 LQKENI. The DNA for the CDR3 is TGTGCCAGCTCCCCAGGCAATGGCTACACCTTC. Translated: CASSPGNGYTF.

The chain carries TRBV18 and TRBJ1-4; D remains ambiguous. Trimming stripped 2 bases from V and 4 bases from J, with 2 bases between. This CDR3 contains 12 residues. Germline V CDR1 and CDR2: KGHSH, LQKENI. The CDR3 nucleotides are TGTGCCAGCTCACCATTTAATGAAAAACTGTTTTTT. Translating it yields CASSPFNEKLFF.

In regard to this clone: The identical CDR3 is also encoded by other nucleotide sequences in the sample. This chain uses TRBV4-1 with TRBJ2-7; D is perhaps TRBD2 (6 bases). Germline V CDR1 and CDR2: MGHRA, YSYEKL. The CDR3 runs 14 residues. V lost 4 bases and J 5 bases, leaving 15 bases between the germline ends. CDR3 loop: CASSPQEGIDEQYF. For the CDR3, the DNA is TGCGCCAGCAGCCCTCAGGAGGGAATCGACGAGCAGTACTTC.

This clone came up once. J is TRBJ1-1 and V is TRBV5-1; 9 nucleotides match TRBD1. Germline loops: CDR1 SGHRS, CDR2 YFSETQ. The CDR3 has 16 amino acids. V lost 5 bases to trimming and J lost 1 base; unmatched junction nucleotides: 9. The CDR3 loop reads CASRAGTGIGNTEAFF. In DNA, the CDR3 is TGCGCCAGCAGAGCCGGGACAGGGATAGGGAACACTGAAGCTTTCTTT.

This clone was seen many times. The chain joins TRBV6-4 to TRBJ2-3; D possibly corresponds to TRBD2 (6 bases). Trimming cost V 2 bases and J 3 bases, with 9 bases left between them. This CDR3 has 14 residues. Germline lookup yields CDR1 MRHNA and CDR2 SNTAGT. The CDR3 loop is CASSDGGETDTQYF. CDR3 in DNA: TGTGCCAGCAGTGACGGCGGGGAGACAGATACGCAGTATTTT.

The chain links TRBV5-4 to TRBJ1-1; D is uncertain. Germline CDR1 and CDR2: SGHNT and YYREEE (reference sequence). V was trimmed by 0 bases and J by 7 bases, leaving 7 bases between them. This CDR3 spans 12 amino acids. This CDR3 is CASSLGEVEAFF. The CDR3 DNA sequence: TGTGCCAGCAGCTTGGGAGAGGTTGAAGCTTTCTTT.

V gene TRBV7-9 combines with J gene TRBJ1-4; D not certain. The CDR3 covers 15 residues. The V and J ends lost 0 bases and 4 bases respectively, with 9 bases between them. Germline V lookup: CDR1 SEHNR, CDR2 FQNEAQ (reference sequence). The CDR3 bases are TGTGCCAGCAGCTTAGCGGGCGGATTTAATGAAAAACTGTTTTTT. It is translated as CASSLAGGFNEKLFF.

The chain carries TRBV15 and TRBJ2-3; TRBD1 aligns across 9 bases. In germline, CDR1 is LNHNV, CDR2 YYDKDF (reference sequence). The V and J ends lost 0 bases and 4 bases, in that order; junction bases with no gene match: 5. CDR3 length: 16 residues. DNA for the CDR3: TGTGCCACCAGCAGAGAACCGGGACAGGGAGCAGATACGCAGTATTTT. Residues: CATSREPGQGADTQYF.

V is TRBV11-3 and J is TRBJ2-3, with TRBD2 matching over 8 bases. The CDR3 runs 15 residues. V was clipped by 5 bases and J by 9 bases; unmatched bases: 13. Germline CDR1 reads SGHNT; CDR2 reads YENEEA. CDR3 coding DNA: TGTGCCAGCAGCCCAAACGCGGGGGGCTTTGGGACGCAGTATTTT. Its translation is CASSPNAGGFGTQYF.

The V and J genes are TRBV11-1 and TRBJ2-3, with 9 bases fitting TRBD1. J was trimmed by 2 bases and V by 2 bases; bases with no gene match: 2. The CDR3 has 15 amino acids. Germline CDR1 is SGHAT and CDR2 is FQDESV (reference sequence). The CDR3 sequence is CASSLRTGATDTQYF. The CDR3 nucleotides read TGTGCCAGCAGCTTACGGACAGGGGCCACAGATACGCAGTATTTT.

The chain employs TRBV6-1 and TRBJ2-2; D gene unclear. Germline values: CDR1 MNHNS, CDR2 SASEGT. V lost 2 bases and J lost 4, with 11 bases in between. The CDR3 has 15 amino acids. The CDR3 DNA reads as TGTGCCAGCAGTGAAAGGCGTCCCCCCACCGGGGAGCTGTTTTTT. Translating gives CASSERRPPTGELFF.

The chain recombines TRBV5-6 with TRBJ2-3; D possibly corresponds to TRBD1 (6 bases). The V gene's germline CDR1 is SGHDT and CDR2 YYEEEE. Deletions cut 4 bases from V and 0 bases from J, with 12 bases between. The CDR3 runs 15 residues. The CDR3 loop is CASSPFTGSTDTQYF. CDR3 DNA sequence: TGTGCCAGCAGCCCATTTACAGGGAGCACAGATACGCAGTATTTT.

The chain recombines TRBV5-6 with TRBJ1-3; tentative D call: TRBD1 (5 bases). Trimming took off 1 base at V and 3 bases at J, with 8 bases between the two ends. The CDR3 is 14 residues long. Germline values: CDR1 SGHDT, CDR2 YYEEEE. The CDR3: CASSLPGFGNTIYF. CDR3 bases: TGTGCCAGCAGCTTGCCAGGGTTTGGAAACACCATATATTTT.

The chain uses TRBV6-6 and TRBJ1-1; D remains ambiguous. The CDR3 totals 14 residues. The V end was cut by 6 bases, the J end by 1 base, with 12 bases between. Germline V gene sequence: CDR1 MNHNY, CDR2 SVGAGI (reference sequence). CDR3 DNA sequence: TGTGCCAGCAGCAACGACCCAAAGAACACTGAAGCTTTCTTT. Encoded protein: CASSNDPKNTEAFF.

The chain is built from TRBV7-9 and TRBJ2-3; D perhaps matches TRBD2 (6 bases). Germline values: CDR1 SEHNR, CDR2 FQNEAQ (reference sequence). This CDR3 spans 15 amino acids. V was clipped by 4 bases and J by 7 bases, with 18 bases between them. The CDR3 protein is CASSSGGDRVYTQYF. For the CDR3, the DNA is TGTGCCAGCAGCTCCGGAGGGGACCGGGTGTATACGCAGTATTTT.

This chain connects TRBV20-1 to TRBJ2-7; D may match TRBD1 or TRBD2 (5 bases each). The length of the CDR3 is 11 residues. Trimming pared 4 bases from V and 4 bases from J, leaving 8 bases between. The germline gives CDR1 DFQATT, CDR2 SNEGSKA (reference sequence). The DNA of the CDR3 is TGCAGTGCTATGGGGGATTACGAGCAGTACTTC. Encoded protein: CSAMGDYEQYF.

The gene calls are TRBV6-5 and TRBJ1-5, with 7 positions matching TRBD1. V lost 5 bases to trimming and J lost 2 bases; unmatched junction nucleotides: 0. This CDR3 comprises 13 residues. CDR1 MNHEY and CDR2 SVGAGI come from the germline V gene. CDR3 residues: CASSTGGNQPQHF. The CDR3 DNA is TGTGCCAGCAGTACAGGGGGCAATCAGCCCCAGCATTTT.

This clone turned up a few times. The rearrangement joins TRBV10-3 to TRBJ1-3, with 8 bases fitting TRBD1. Germline V gene sequence: CDR1 ENHRY, CDR2 SYGVKD. Unmatched junction bases numbered 2, after V lost 2 bases and J lost 2 bases. The CDR3 contains 15 residues. The CDR3 DNA is TGTGCCATCAGTGAGGCAGGGGGCGCTGGAAACACCATATATTTT. The encoded protein is CAISEAGGAGNTIYF.

V and J are TRBV14 and TRBJ1-1; D unresolved. Germline assignment: CDR1 SGHDN and CDR2 FVKESK. The CDR3 length is 16 residues. Trimming pared 0 bases from V and 2 bases from J, leaving 13 bases between. The CDR3 DNA reads TGTGCCAGCAGCCAAGATCTAGGACGGATTAACACTGAAGCTTTCTTT. Protein product: CASSQDLGRINTEAFF.

The V gene is TRBV18, the J gene TRBJ1-1; D uncertain. Germline CDR1 is KGHSH and CDR2 is LQKENI. Trimming shortened V by 3 bases and J by 7 bases, and 15 bases separated the two germline ends. The CDR3 extends over 14 amino acids. In DNA, the CDR3 is TGTGCCAGCTCACCGATCCAGGCTTCTAATGAAGCTTTCTTT. Protein: CASSPIQASNEAFF. Full variable domain (outside the CDR3, taken from reference TRBV18 and TRBJ1-1): NAGVMQNPRHLVRRRGQEARLRCSPMKGHSHVYWYRQLPEEGLKFMVYLQKENIIDESGMPKERFSAEFPKEGPSILRIQQVVRGDSAAYFCASSPIQASNEAFFGQGTRLTVV.

The V gene is TRBV6-6, the J gene TRBJ1-4; D is possibly TRBD1 (6 bases). The CDR3 runs to 14 residues. Germline V CDR1 and CDR2: MNHNY, SVGAGI (reference sequence). V dropped 6 bases and J dropped 8 bases, with 16 bases sitting between them. The CDR3 sequence is CASSSIRGWEKLFF. CDR3 in DNA: TGTGCCAGCAGCTCAATCAGGGGTTGGGAAAAACTGTTTTTT.

The chain joins TRBV15 to TRBJ1-4, with 7 bases aligning to TRBD1. The ends lost 0 bases at V and 3 bases at J; junction bases unmatched: 4. The germline CDR1 and CDR2 sequences are LNHNV and YYDKDF (reference sequence). The CDR3 spans 16 residues. The CDR3 DNA is TGTGCCACCAGCAGAGACAGGGGGTCCTCTAATGAAAAACTGTTTTTT. Its translation: CATSRDRGSSNEKLFF.

The J gene is TRBJ2-7, the V gene TRBV20-1; D is ambiguous. The V gene lost 5 bases and the J gene lost 3 bases, with 8 bases spanning the gap. The germline V gene has CDR1 DFQATT and CDR2 SNEGSKA (reference sequence). The CDR3 sequence is 11 residues long. CDR3 loop: CSALNYYEQYF. CDR3 coding DNA: TGCAGTGCTCTTAATTACTACGAGCAGTACTTC.